This T cell receptor (beta chain) comes out of a study of blood T cell repertoires in COVID-19. Overall study: There were acute and convalescent COVID-19 samples, and they came from the United States, Italy and Spain. PBMCs, B-cell-depleted T cells, or T cells were the source of the cDNA or gDNA that made up the material.

Here immunoSEQ multiplex PCR was the method, and the copy in TCRdb shows in-frame clones only, minus some. The sample holds about 150,000 clones; more than 75% are singletons and the top ten take more than 7.5%. CDR3 size: 15 residues. Germline trimming cut 6 bases from V and 1 base from J; bases unmatched to any gene: 4. The V gene's germline CDR1 is KGHDR and CDR2 SFDVKD. Patients at the Seattle site were enrolled during active infection and followed longitudinally. This TCR was recovered from a woman between 55 and 75 years old with COVID-19, enrolled during active disease. Sequenced sample: peripheral blood. The chain employs TRBV24-1 and TRBJ2-2; 7 positions match TRBD2. This chain's CDR3 is CATSLQRGNTGELFF. The CDR3, as DNA: TGTGCCACCAGTCTCCAGCGGGGGAACACCGGGGAGCTGTTTTTT.